These 10 T cell receptor beta chains came from one sample sequenced in a study of blood T cell repertoires in COVID-19. Some clones are missing from TCRdb's copy, which holds only in-frame ones; the method was immunoSEQ multiplex PCR. The sample yields 150,000 to 200,000 clones, roughly nine tenths seen once. Sequenced sample: peripheral blood. The receptors were sampled from an older woman with COVID-19, enrolled during active disease.

The CDR3 is CASIAGITEAFF. CDR3 DNA: TGTGCCAGCATCGCGGGGATCACTGAAGCTTTCTTT. J is TRBJ1-1 and V is TRBV2; no reliable D call. The CDR3 consists of 12 residues. Trimming pared 7 bases from V and 4 bases from J, leaving 10 bases between. Per the germline V gene, CDR1 is SNHLY and CDR2 is FYNNEI.

The genes are TRBV5-1 and TRBJ1-2; 9 nucleotides match TRBD1. Germline assignment: CDR1 SGHRS and CDR2 YFSETQ. This CDR3 spans 14 amino acids. V shed 3 bases, J shed 8 bases, and the junction held 8 bases outside the gene matches. The chain's CDR3 is CASSWGQGGRGYTF. In DNA form, the CDR3 reads TGCGCCAGCAGCTGGGGACAGGGAGGCAGGGGCTACACCTTC.

The chain is built from TRBV9 and TRBJ2-7; 11 nucleotides agree with TRBD1. The junction had 6 bases not matched to a gene; V was cut back by 3 bases and J by 4 bases. This CDR3 is built from 15 residues. Germline loops: CDR1 SGDLS, CDR2 YYNGEE. The CDR3 sequence: CASSARDRGVYEQYF. CDR3 DNA sequence: TGTGCCAGCAGCGCAAGGGACAGGGGGGTGTACGAGCAGTACTTC.

The V and J genes are TRBV30 and TRBJ1-5; possible D gene TRBD1, 6 bases. CDR1 and CDR2 (germline): GTSNPN, SVGIG (reference sequence). Trimming left V 1 base short and J 6 bases short, with 10 bases between. This CDR3 contains 13 residues. The CDR3 DNA sequence: TGTGCCTGGAGTGCTGGGGGCAGTCAGCCCCAGCATTTT. Its translation is CAWSAGGSQPQHF.

This sequence joins TRBV30 and TRBJ2-2, with D perhaps TRBD1 (5 bases). Germline V CDR1 and CDR2: GTSNPN, SVGIG (reference sequence). Trimming removed 5 bases at V and 5 bases at J, with 15 bases between. CDR3 length: 14 amino acids. Written as DNA, the CDR3 is TGTGCCTGGGCACGCAGGGCACCGACCGGGGAGCTGTTTTTT. Protein: CAWARRAPTGELFF.

In its sample, this clone was seen once. This chain uses TRBV6-5 with TRBJ2-2; tentative D call: TRBD1 (5 bases). The germline V and J ends were trimmed by 3 bases and 4 bases, with 12 bases remaining between them. The CDR3 runs 15 residues. In germline, CDR1 is MNHEY, CDR2 SVGAGI. For the CDR3, the DNA is TGTGCCAGCAGTTATTCAGGGTTTGCCACCGGGGAGCTGTTTTTT. It translates to CASSYSGFATGELFF.

The rearrangement joins TRBV24-1 to TRBJ2-7, with TRBD2 matching over 7 bases. CDR1 is KGHDR and CDR2 is SFDVKD in the germline V gene. Unmatched junction bases numbered 11, after V lost 7 bases and J lost 0 bases. The CDR3 is 16 residues long. CDR3 amino acids: CATSGPGLQSSYEQYF. The CDR3 DNA is TGTGCCACCAGCGGACCGGGACTACAAAGCTCCTACGAGCAGTACTTC.

The chain recombines TRBV6-5 with TRBJ1-4, with D possibly being TRBD1 (6 bases). Trimming cost V 6 bases and J 8 bases, with 13 bases left between them. Germline CDR1 MNHEY, CDR2 SVGAGI. This CDR3 is 13 amino acids long. CDR3 DNA sequence: TGTGCCAGCAGCCCCCAGGGGAGCGAAAAACTGTTTTTT. It yields the protein CASSPQGSEKLFF.

The rearrangement links TRBV5-4 to TRBJ1-4; D may be TRBD1 (6 bases). The CDR3 is made up of 14 amino acids. CDR1 SGHNT and CDR2 YYREEE come from the germline V gene (reference sequence). Trimming cost V 4 bases and J 5 bases, with 12 bases left between them. The CDR3 DNA reads TGTGCCAGCAGCACCGGACAGAACAATGAAAAACTGTTTTTT. Protein sequence: CASSTGQNNEKLFF.

CDR3 in amino acids: CASSLVSGANQPQHF. CDR3 sequence (DNA): TGCGCCAGCAGCTTGGTGTCAGGGGCGAATCAGCCCCAGCATTTT. V usage is TRBV5-1 and J usage is TRBJ1-5, with D perhaps TRBD1 (6 bases). The CDR3 consists of 15 residues. CDR1 and CDR2 from the germline V gene are SGHRS and YFSETQ. Deletions cut 0 bases from V and 4 bases from J, with 11 bases between.